The 32 T cell receptor beta chains listed next were all sequenced from one sample in a study of T cell changes during pregnancy in multiple sclerosis. TCRdb's table, derived via immunoSEQ multiplex PCR, lists solely in-frame clones and lacks some. The sample includes 35,000 to 45,000 clones, 85% to 90% seen only once; the top ten take 4% to 6%. The source material was peripheral blood, sampled in the second trimester of pregnancy. The source is a female donor in good health, enrolled as a control in a pregnancy study.

The chain is built from TRBV11-3 and TRBJ2-3; possibly TRBD2 for D (6 bases). The CDR3 length is 15 residues. V lost 11 bases, J lost 5 bases, and 23 bases lay in between. The V gene's germline CDR1 is SGHNT and CDR2 YENEEA. CDR3 sequence (DNA): TGTGCCTGCTCGACCAGGGCTAGCGTGCAAGATACGCAGTATTTT. As protein: CACSTRASVQDTQYF.

The rearrangement joins TRBV27 to TRBJ1-1; unclear D gene. The CDR3 is made up of 14 amino acids. Looked up from germline, CDR1 is MNHEY and CDR2 is SMNVEV (reference sequence). V was clipped by 3 bases and J by 0 bases, with 8 bases between them. CDR3 protein: CASSFSSVNTEAFF. As DNA, the CDR3 is TGTGCCAGCAGTTTTTCCTCAGTGAACACTGAAGCTTTCTTT.

This chain links TRBV2 with TRBJ2-2; 9 bases align to TRBD1. The V gene's germline CDR1 is SNHLY and CDR2 FYNNEI. This CDR3 is built from 16 residues. J lost 5 bases, V lost 3 bases, and 7 bases had no gene match. The DNA of the CDR3 is TGTGCCAGCAGTGACCGGGACAGGGAGTTGACCGGGGAGCTGTTTTTT. It yields the protein CASSDRDRELTGELFF.

CDR3 in amino acids: CASSTWTGGTEAFF. Here the CDR3 DNA reads TGTGCCAGCAGTACCTGGACAGGGGGAACTGAAGCTTTCTTT. The chain combines TRBV6-5 with TRBJ1-1; 10 nucleotides align to TRBD1. The CDR3 is made up of 14 amino acids. The germline V gene has CDR1 MNHEY and CDR2 SVGAGI. Losses at the gene ends were 5 bases for V and 5 bases for J; bases not matched to a gene: 5.

This chain connects TRBV19 to TRBJ1-5, with a possible D match to TRBD1 (5 bases). CDR1 and CDR2 from the germline V gene are LNHDA and SQIVND (reference sequence). Trimming pared 3 bases from V and 4 bases from J, leaving 7 bases between. There are 13 residues in the CDR3. Here the CDR3 DNA reads TGTGCCAGTAGTATGCAGGGTAATCAGCCCCAGCATTTT. As protein: CASSMQGNQPQHF.

The CDR3 nucleotides are TGTGCCAGCAGTTACAAGGACAGGGTCAATGAGCAGTTCTTC. Residues: CASSYKDRVNEQFF. V gene TRBV6-5 combines with J gene TRBJ2-1; 8 nucleotides align to TRBD1. This CDR3 comprises 14 residues. Germline V CDR1 and CDR2: MNHEY, SVGAGI. V lost 2 bases and J lost 6; bases outside the gene matches: 3.

This chain uses TRBV5-4 with TRBJ2-7; tentative D call: TRBD1 (6 bases). The ends were cut back, 2 bases at V and 1 base at J, with 10 bases in the middle. There are 14 residues in the CDR3. CDR1 is SGHNT and CDR2 is YYREEE in the germline V gene (reference sequence). The CDR3 sequence is CASSLSGQSYEQYF. The CDR3 region has the DNA TGTGCCAGCAGCTTATCCGGACAGTCCTACGAGCAGTACTTC.

The rearrangement links TRBV5-1 to TRBJ2-3; tentatively, D is TRBD2 (5 bases). CDR3 size: 15 residues. V was cut by 4 bases and J by 0 bases, with 12 bases left in between. Germline CDR1 reads SGHRS; CDR2 reads YFSETQ. CDR3 DNA sequence: TGCGCCAGCAGCGACTACAGCCCTAGCACAGATACGCAGTATTTT. Translating it yields CASSDYSPSTDTQYF.

J is TRBJ1-1 and V is TRBV18, with a tentative D call TRBD1 (6 bases). Germline loops: CDR1 KGHSH, CDR2 LQKENI. The CDR3 is 14 residues long. Trimming shortened V by 4 bases and J by 1 base, and 10 bases separated the two germline ends. CDR3 DNA: TGTGCCAGCTCACTGCAGGGGAGGAACACTGAAGCTTTCTTT. Its protein product is CASSLQGRNTEAFF.

V gene TRBV5-4 combines with J gene TRBJ2-7, with a weak D call TRBD1 (6 bases). This CDR3 region has 14 residues. V was shortened by 1 base and J by 2 bases, with 10 bases between the two germline ends. Germline V CDR1 and CDR2: SGHNT, YYREEE (reference sequence). CDR3 in amino acids: CASSLQGPPYEQYF. CDR3 in DNA: TGTGCCAGCAGCTTGCAGGGGCCCCCCTACGAGCAGTACTTC.

This chain uses TRBV5-4 with TRBJ2-1; 16 nucleotides align to TRBD2. The CDR3 covers 17 residues. The J segment lost 6 bases and the V segment lost 4 bases, leaving 7 bases of the junction unmatched. The V gene's germline CDR1 is SGHNT and CDR2 YYREEE (reference sequence). The CDR3 here is CASSRGTSGRGGNEQFF. The CDR3 DNA reads TGTGCCAGCAGCCGTGGGACTAGCGGGAGGGGCGGCAATGAGCAGTTCTTC.

Of note for this clone: This same CDR3 is encoded by further DNA sequences in the sample. The chain couples TRBV19 to TRBJ2-7, with D perhaps matching TRBD1 (5 bases). The V end lost 7 bases, the J end lost 3 bases, and 7 bases lay between the germline ends. Germline V lookup: CDR1 LNHDA, CDR2 SQIVND (reference sequence). CDR3 length equals 11 residues. The DNA of the CDR3 is TGTGCCAGTACTGACAGCTACGAGCAGTACTTC. This gives the protein CASTDSYEQYF.

The rearrangement joins TRBV5-1 to TRBJ1-5, with 7 bases aligning to TRBD1. J lost 3 bases, V lost 0 bases, and 3 bases had no gene match. From germline, CDR1 is SGHRS and CDR2 YFSETQ. The CDR3 spans 15 residues. The CDR3 loop reads CASSLDGTANQPQHF. DNA for the CDR3: TGCGCCAGCAGCTTGGACGGGACAGCCAATCAGCCCCAGCATTTT.

The chain joins TRBV4-3 to TRBJ2-1; the match to TRBD1 covers 7 bases. The CDR3 has 15 residues. J lost 10 bases, V lost 4 bases, and 13 bases had no gene match. Germline CDR1 and CDR2: LGHNA and YSLEER. The DNA of the CDR3 is TGCGCCAGCAGCCGGAACCACAGGGGTTCGAACGAGCAGTTCTTC. This sequence encodes CASSRNHRGSNEQFF.

The chain links TRBV19 to TRBJ1-2; 8 nucleotides align to TRBD1. Germline CDR1 and CDR2: LNHDA and SQIVND (reference sequence). Unmatched junction bases numbered 11, after V lost 6 bases and J lost 5 bases. The CDR3 totals 15 residues. The CDR3 spells CASSSLITGGYGYTF. As DNA, the CDR3 is TGTGCCAGTAGCTCTCTTATCACAGGGGGGTATGGCTACACCTTC.

V usage is TRBV9 and J usage is TRBJ2-1, with 7 bases identical to TRBD2. The CDR3 runs 14 residues. J lost 7 bases, V lost 0 bases, and 4 bases had no gene match. Germline lookup yields CDR1 SGDLS and CDR2 YYNGEE. CDR3 DNA: TGTGCCAGCAGCGTAGCGGGAGCGGGGAATGAGCAGTTCTTC. Encoded protein: CASSVAGAGNEQFF.

The gene calls are TRBV30 and TRBJ1-6; the D is unclear. The CDR3 is 14 amino acids. V was pared by 7 bases and J by 10 bases, with 20 bases between. Germline values: CDR1 GTSNPN, CDR2 SVGIG (reference sequence). For the CDR3, the DNA is TGTGCCTACAAAAAAGGGAGTATCGACTCACCCCTCCACTTT. This codes for CAYKKGSIDSPLHF.

This sequence joins TRBV5-4 and TRBJ2-5; a possible D gene is TRBD2 (6 bases). V gave up 0 bases and J gave up 5 bases, with 11 bases separating them. The CDR3 contains 14 residues. Germline CDR1 reads SGHNT; CDR2 reads YYREEE (reference sequence). The CDR3 is CASSLDDRGETQYF. For the CDR3, the DNA is TGTGCCAGCAGCTTGGATGACCGGGGGGAGACCCAGTACTTC.

The gene calls are TRBV9 and TRBJ2-3; 14 positions match TRBD2. The CDR3 is 17 residues long. CDR1 SGDLS and CDR2 YYNGEE come from the germline V gene. With V trimmed by 2 bases and J by 3 bases, 5 bases remained unmatched. The CDR3 DNA reads TGTGCCAGCAGCGTTCTGACTAGCGGGGGGGGGACAGATACGCAGTATTTT. Amino acids: CASSVLTSGGGTDTQYF. The full variable domain, rest sourced from reference TRBV9 and TRBJ2-3, is DSGVTQTPKHLITATGQRVTLRCSPRSGDLSVYWYQQSLDQGLQFLIQYYNGEERAKGNILERFSAQQFPDLHSELNLSSLELGDSALYFCASSVLTSGGGTDTQYFGPGTRLTVL.

The genes are TRBV10-3 and TRBJ2-7; 8 nucleotides line up with TRBD1. CDR1 and CDR2 (germline): ENHRY, SYGVKD. V dropped 0 bases and J dropped 1; count of bases not matched to a gene: 2. This CDR3 region has 15 residues. The CDR3 sequence is CAISESQGVSYEQYF. In DNA, the CDR3 is TGTGCCATCAGTGAGTCACAGGGGGTGTCCTACGAGCAGTACTTC.

The genes are TRBV5-1 and TRBJ2-7, with 8 bases lining up with TRBD1. With 5 bases clipped from V and 2 bases from J, the junction kept 6 bases outside the gene matches. The CDR3 has 14 amino acids. Germline V gene data show CDR1 as SGHRS and CDR2 as YFSETQ. The CDR3: CASRQGQETYEQYF. The DNA of the CDR3 is TGCGCCAGCAGACAGGGACAGGAGACCTACGAGCAGTACTTC. Full variable domain (missing parts from reference TRBV5-1 and TRBJ2-7): KAGVTQTPRYLIKTRGQQVTLSCSPISGHRSVSWYQQTPGQGLQFLFEYFSETQRNKGNFPGRFSGRQFSNSRSEMNVSTLELGDSALYLCASRQGQETYEQYFGPGTRLTVT.

The chain is built from TRBV30 and TRBJ2-5; D might be TRBD1 (5 bases). The V and J ends lost 2 bases and 4 bases respectively, with 11 bases between them. The CDR3 is 13 amino acids. CDR1 is GTSNPN and CDR2 is SVGIG in the germline V gene (reference sequence). In DNA, the CDR3 is TGTGCCTGGAGTCCCTGGGGCGTAGAGACCCAGTACTTC. Protein product: CAWSPWGVETQYF.

This clone was seen a single time. The chain carries TRBV7-8 and TRBJ2-2; TRBD2 matches at 11 bases. The length of the CDR3 is 14 residues. The ends lost 8 bases at V and 4 bases at J; junction bases unmatched: 3. Per germline, CDR1 SGHVS and CDR2 FQNEAQ. The CDR3 DNA follows: TGTGCCAGCCGCGGACTAGCGGGCACCGGGGAGCTGTTTTTT. It translates to CASRGLAGTGELFF. Full variable domain (remainder filled in from reference TRBV7-8 and TRBJ2-2): GAGVSQSPRYKVAKRGQDVALRCDPISGHVSLFWYQQALGQGPEFLTYFQNEAQLDKSGLPSDRFFAERPEGSVSTLKIQRTQQEDSAVYLCASRGLAGTGELFFGEGSRLTVL.

Here the CDR3 DNA reads TGTGCCAGCCAAGGAAACACCATATATTTT. Encoded protein: CASQGNTIYF. The chain uses TRBV7-2 and TRBJ1-3; no firm D call. V was cut by 8 bases and J by 4 bases, with 3 bases left in between. The CDR3 spans 10 residues. Germline V gene lookup returns CDR1 SGHTA and CDR2 FQGNSA. Variable domain in full (rest from reference TRBV7-2 and TRBJ1-3): GAGVSQSPSNKVTEKGKDVELRCDPISGHTALYWYRQSLGQGLEFLIYFQGNSAPDKSGLPSDRFSAERTGGSVSTLTIQRTQQEDSAVYLCASQGNTIYFGEGSWLTVV.

The rearrangement joins TRBV7-9 to TRBJ2-1; unclear D gene. V lost 1 base and J 4 bases, leaving 17 bases between the germline ends. The germline V gene has CDR1 SEHNR and CDR2 FQNEAQ (reference sequence). The CDR3 extends over 17 amino acids. The CDR3 DNA is TGTGCCAGCAGCTTAGGAGAGGCGTCCCCCCGATACAATGAGCAGTTCTTC. Translating gives CASSLGEASPRYNEQFF.

The chain links TRBV27 to TRBJ1-1, with D possibly matching TRBD1 (6 bases). Germline V gene sequence: CDR1 MNHEY, CDR2 SMNVEV (reference sequence). The CDR3 covers 13 residues. Trimming cost V 5 bases and J 4 bases, with 11 bases left between them. CDR3 DNA sequence: TGTGCCAGCAGTATTCAGGGGAGCACTGAAGCTTTCTTT. Translating it yields CASSIQGSTEAFF.

This clone has a single count. The chain uses TRBV10-3 and TRBJ2-5; D perhaps matches TRBD1 (6 bases). V lost 10 bases to trimming and J lost 1 base, with 13 bases between them. This CDR3 is built from 13 residues. The germline gives CDR1 ENHRY, CDR2 SYGVKD. This chain's CDR3 is CASKSDSQETQYF. The CDR3 nucleotides read TGTGCCAGCAAATCGGACAGCCAAGAGACCCAGTACTTC.

This clone has only a few counts. This chain links TRBV4-3 with TRBJ1-2, with D uncertain. Germline V gene sequence: CDR1 LGHNA, CDR2 YSLEER. The V end was cut by 2 bases, the J end by 9 bases, with 10 bases between. This CDR3 is 12 amino acids long. The CDR3: CASSQSRGRYTF. Here the CDR3 DNA reads TGCGCCAGCAGCCAAAGTAGAGGGCGCTACACCTTC.

The V call is TRBV15, the J call TRBJ1-6; 8 bases line up with TRBD1. The CDR3 covers 17 residues. The germline V gene has CDR1 LNHNV and CDR2 YYDKDF (reference sequence). J gave up 9 bases and V 1 base, and 11 bases lay outside the gene matches. The CDR3 nucleotides are TGTGCCACCAGCAGAGTCGCTGTCGGACAGGGTGGTTCACCCCTCCACTTT. It specifies CATSRVAVGQGGSPLHF.

The genes are TRBV2 and TRBJ2-1; D is unclear. V lost 6 bases to trimming and J lost 5 bases, with 17 bases between them. The CDR3 is 15 amino acids. Germline CDR1 is SNHLY and CDR2 is FYNNEI. The CDR3 here is CASSQSSLEDNEQFF. CDR3 bases: TGTGCCAGCAGCCAATCATCGCTAGAGGACAATGAGCAGTTCTTC. The whole variable domain, filled in from reference TRBV2 and TRBJ2-1, reads EPEVTQTPSHQVTQMGQEVILRCVPISNHLYFYWYRQILGQKVEFLVSFYNNEISEKSEIFDDQFSVERPDGSNFTLKIRSTKLEDSAMYFCASSQSSLEDNEQFFGPGTRLTVL.

The chain uses TRBV18 and TRBJ1-1; no clear D. The CDR3 consists of 11 residues. In germline, CDR1 is KGHSH, CDR2 LQKENI. Trimming shortened V by 6 bases and J by 5 bases, and 7 bases separated the two germline ends. The CDR3 protein is CASSSRTEAFF. CDR3 DNA: TGTGCCAGCTCGTCTAGGACTGAAGCTTTCTTT.

The chain links TRBV5-1 to TRBJ1-2, with D unresolved. The V gene's germline CDR1 is SGHRS and CDR2 YFSETQ. CDR3 length: 13 residues. V was cut by 4 bases and J by 4 bases, with 11 bases left in between. CDR3 protein: CASSPQAGYGYTF. CDR3 coding DNA: TGCGCCAGCAGCCCACAAGCAGGCTATGGCTACACCTTC.